A selection of T cell receptor beta chains follows, all from one sample in a study of cytomegalovirus exposure and HLA in healthy donors. Produced via immunoSEQ multiplex PCR; TCRdb's table is partial and in-frame only. This sample carries around 50,000 clones, with 6.1% going to the ten biggest clones. Sample: PBMCs. These receptors originate from a male donor in good health and CMV-seropositive. CDR3s include the opening cysteine and the closing phenylalanine or tryptophan. A D gene is named only where the DNA matches it firmly.

v_gene	d_gene	len	j_gene	CDR3nt	CDR3aa
TRBV30	.	12	TRBJ2-7	TGTGCCTGGAGTCAGACAGTTTACGAGCAGTACTTC	CAWSQTVYEQYF
TRBV5-1	TRBD2	16	TRBJ2-1	TGCGCCAGCAGCTTGTGGGCTAGCGGGGCCTACAATGAGCAGTTCTTC	CASSLWASGAYNEQFF
TRBV19	.	14	TRBJ2-7	TGTGCCAGTAGTAGCCCCGGACAGACCTACGAGCAGTACTTC	CASSSPGQTYEQYF
TRBV19	.	13	TRBJ1-6	TGTGCCAGTAGTATACCGGGTAATTCACCCCTCCACTTT	CASSIPGNSPLHF
TRBV11-1	.	13	TRBJ2-2	TGTGCCAGCAGCCCACAGGGTTCCGGGGAGCTGTTTTTT	CASSPQGSGELFF
TRBV9	TRBD1	15	TRBJ2-3	TGTGCCAGCAGCACCGGACAGGGGAGCACAGATACGCAGTATTTT	CASSTGQGSTDTQYF
TRBV7-8	.	14	TRBJ2-5	TGTGCCAGCATGGGTCGTCCGGGTTGGGAGACCCAGTACTTC	CASMGRPGWETQYF
TRBV7-9	.	13	TRBJ1-2	TGTGCCAGCAGCCACGAAAGCGGCTATGGCTACACCTTC	CASSHESGYGYTF
TRBV7-9	.	15	TRBJ2-7	TGTGCCAGCAGTGTTGGGGCGGGGACTTCGCCCGAGCAGTACTTC	CASSVGAGTSPEQYF
TRBV6-5	TRBD1	14	TRBJ1-2	TGTGCCAGCAGCCCTGGACAGGGCGGGTATGGCTACACCTTC	CASSPGQGGYGYTF
TRBV9	.	15	TRBJ1-1	TGTGCCAGCAGCGTGCGCCAGGAGGGGAACACTGAAGCTTTCTTT	CASSVRQEGNTEAFF
TRBV7-2	.	14	TRBJ1-1	TGTGCCAGCAGCTTACGGGGTCAGAACACTGAAGCTTTCTTT	CASSLRGQNTEAFF
TRBV6-5	TRBD2	14	TRBJ2-7	TGTGCCAGCAGAATCGGGGGGAGCTCCTACGAGCAGTACTTC	CASRIGGSSYEQYF
TRBV6-5	TRBD2	14	TRBJ2-5	TGTGCCAGCAGTCTAGCGGGGGGACAAGAGACCCAGTACTTC	CASSLAGGQETQYF
TRBV6-1	.	13	TRBJ2-7	TGTGCCAGCAGTGCGGCGGGGCCCTACGAGCAGTACTTC	CASSAAGPYEQYF
TRBV6-5	TRBD2	15	TRBJ2-1	TGTGCCAGCAGTAGGGAAACTAGCGGGAGTAATGAGCAGTTCTTC	CASSRETSGSNEQFF
TRBV7-9	TRBD1	14	TRBJ1-1	TGTGCCAGCAGCCCGAGGACAGGGGGCACTGAAGCTTTCTTT	CASSPRTGGTEAFF
TRBV9	TRBD1	16	TRBJ2-7	TGTGCCAGCAGCGTAGCTAGTGGGACAGGGGCCTACGAGCAGTACTTC	CASSVASGTGAYEQYF
TRBV19	.	13	TRBJ1-2	TGTGCCAGCACAGACAGAACTAACTATGGCTACACCTTC	CASTDRTNYGYTF
TRBV9	.	13	TRBJ2-5	TGTGCCAGCAGCGTAGCTCGGGGGGAGACCCAGTACTTC	CASSVARGETQYF
TRBV2	.	13	TRBJ1-2	TGTGCCAGCAGCAGTAGGACAGCCTATGGCTACACCTTC	CASSSRTAYGYTF
TRBV4-3	.	14	TRBJ2-3	TGCGCCAGCAGCCAAGACGGGGGTGCAGATACGCAGTATTTT	CASSQDGGADTQYF
TRBV7-2	.	13	TRBJ2-3	TGTGCCAGCAGCGGGGGGTGGGCAGATACGCAGTATTTT	CASSGGWADTQYF
TRBV19	.	19	TRBJ1-5	TGTGCCAGTAGTATCCCATCAATCCGCCCGGACAGACGCAATCAGCCCCAGCATTTT	CASSIPSIRPDRRNQPQHF
TRBV27	.	14	TRBJ1-5	TGTGCCAGCAGTTCGTTGAAGGGGGATCAGCCCCAGCATTTT	CASSSLKGDQPQHF
TRBV19	TRBD1	14	TRBJ1-4	TGTGCCAGTAGGCTGACAGGGGGCAATGAAAAACTGTTTTTT	CASRLTGGNEKLFF
TRBV4-2	.	17	TRBJ2-3	TGTGCCAGCAGCCAAGAGGGGGGAGGCGGGAGCACAGATACGCAGTATTTT	CASSQEGGGGSTDTQYF
TRBV6-5	TRBD1	12	TRBJ1-1	TGTGCCAGCAGTTACTTACAGGGGGAAGCTTTCTTT	CASSYLQGEAFF
TRBV5-1	TRBD1	17	TRBJ2-3	TGCGCCAGCAGCCAGCCACCTGGACAGGGGGGCACAGATACGCAGTATTTT	CASSQPPGQGGTDTQYF
TRBV5-5	TRBD2	15	TRBJ2-7	TGTGCCAGCAGCTTGGTCGTTAGCGGGGGGCGGGAGCAGTACTTC	CASSLVVSGGREQYF
TRBV25-1	.	15	TRBJ2-2	TGTGCCAGCAGTGTGGGGGGTACGAACACCGGGGAGCTGTTTTTT	CASSVGGTNTGELFF
TRBV7-9	TRBD2	17	TRBJ2-3	TGTGCCAGCAGCTTATCTAGCGGGGGGCCGATCCCAGATACGCAGTATTTT	CASSLSSGGPIPDTQYF
TRBV13	.	14	TRBJ2-3	TGTGCCAGCAGCCCACAGGGTTCGGCAGATACGCAGTATTTT	CASSPQGSADTQYF
TRBV4-1	TRBD1	15	TRBJ1-1	TGCGCCAGCAGCCGCATGGACAGGGCTGGCACTGAAGCTTTCTTT	CASSRMDRAGTEAFF
TRBV2	TRBD1	14	TRBJ1-2	TGTGCCAGCAGTCCGGGACAGGGGGACTATGGCTACACCTTC	CASSPGQGDYGYTF
TRBV4-3	.	16	TRBJ2-1	TGCGCCAGCAGCCAAGAGCTAGGCGTCCTCCGCAATGAGCAGTTCTTC	CASSQELGVLRNEQFF
TRBV19	.	14	TRBJ1-2	TGTGCCAGTAGCGTCGCCGGACTAAGCTATGGCTACACCTTC	CASSVAGLSYGYTF
TRBV2	.	14	TRBJ1-1	TGTGCCAGCAGTGACGGCAGAGGGAACACTGAAGCTTTCTTT	CASSDGRGNTEAFF
TRBV6-1	TRBD2	18	TRBJ2-1	TGTGCCAGCAGTGAATGGAAGGTCGGGCGGGGGACCTACAATGAGCAGTTCTTC	CASSEWKVGRGTYNEQFF
TRBV27	.	13	TRBJ1-4	TGTGCCAGCAGTTTACAGGGTTCTGAAAAACTGTTTTTT	CASSLQGSEKLFF
TRBV6-6	.	15	TRBJ1-5	TGTGCCAGCAGCTCTGGGGGCGTTAGCAATCAGCCCCAGCATTTT	CASSSGGVSNQPQHF
TRBV5-4	TRBD2	15	TRBJ2-3	TGTGCCAGCAGCTTAACGGGACTAGGCACAGATACGCAGTATTTT	CASSLTGLGTDTQYF
TRBV11-1	.	12	TRBJ1-1	TGTGCCAGCAGCTTAGCGAACTTTGAAGCTTTCTTT	CASSLANFEAFF
TRBV6-5	.	15	TRBJ2-3	TGTGCCAGCAGTTACGAACCGGGGAGCACAGATACGCAGTATTTT	CASSYEPGSTDTQYF
TRBV4-3	.	13	TRBJ2-7	TGCGCCAGCAGCCGCGAATCAGGGTACGAGCAGTACTTC	CASSRESGYEQYF
TRBV6-5	.	15	TRBJ1-6	TGTGCCAGCAGTTACGATGGGGGAGGCAATTCACCCCTCCACTTT	CASSYDGGGNSPLHF
TRBV29-1	TRBD1	13	TRBJ2-5	TGCAGCGTTGAGGACAGGGACCAAGAGACCCAGTACTTC	CSVEDRDQETQYF
TRBV18	.	16	TRBJ1-2	TGTGCCAGCTCACCAGGGCAGGGTGTATCTAACTATGGCTACACCTTC	CASSPGQGVSNYGYTF
TRBV7-2	TRBD2	14	TRBJ2-7	TGTGCCAGCAGCCCAAATAGACTAGCCCACGAGCAGTACTTC	CASSPNRLAHEQYF